This T cell receptor beta chain is drawn from a study of beta chain features in type 1 diabetes. The overall study: Age, gender and cell yields were alike across patients and healthy donors.

V lost 0 bases, J lost 2 bases, and 7 bases lay in between. Germline V lookup: CDR1 LGHNA, CDR2 YNFKEQ. CDR3 size: 14 residues. Findings of the study overall: Sampled from patients, naive, central memory and Treg TCRB repertoires appeared more similar than those sampled from healthy donors. The study found fewer insertions and more deletions at VDJ junctions in type 1 diabetes patients. Type 1 diabetes patients had TCRB CDR3s that were shorter (moderately but significantly so) in all four CD4+ subsets.

Reverse transcribing all isolated RNA meant expressed TCRB transcripts were sequenced. The read count averaged approximately 3.5 million across naive, central memory and regulatory T cell samples. Only in-frame clones appear in the TCRdb table, and some are missing; sequencing was by immunoSEQ multiplex PCR. The sample comprises a few hundred thousand clones, 16% of which are singletons, and approximately 0.087% rests with the top ten. As regards this clone: Its matching antigen is unknown.

The TCR originated in a man between 25 and 39 years old with type 1 diabetes. The chain couples TRBV4-2 to TRBJ2-5; D unresolved. Material: naive CD4+ T cells from blood. CDR3 sequence: CASSQEKLQETQYF. The CDR3 bases are TGTGCCAGCAGCCAAGAGAAGTTACAAGAGACCCAGTACTTC.